Sequencing of this T cell receptor (beta chain) was carried out in a study of OX40 agonist ivuxolimab in advanced cancers. For the study at large: Cancers in dose escalation were hepatocellular, melanoma, renal cell and head and neck. The dose-escalation cohort was about 80% male, with a mean age of around 60 years, ranging about 23 to 90.

The method was immunoSEQ multiplex PCR; TCRdb's version includes in-frame clones alone and lacks a portion of them. Here the sample spans about 79,000 clones, about 88% being singletons. Findings and limits, study-wide: Average numbers of expanded clones were greater in CD8+ T cells than in CD4+. The antigen specificity of the peripheral T cells (those that were expanded) was not determined.

The germline V gene encodes CDR1 LNHDA and CDR2 SQIVND (reference sequence). The length of the CDR3 is 13 residues. V shed 8 bases, J shed 7 bases, and the junction held 4 bases outside the gene matches. In the case of this clone: The antigen is not known.

The sequences come from CD4+ or CD8+ T cells sorted from blood, collected in a trial of the OX40 agonist ivuxolimab. This receptor was identified in an adult with an advanced solid tumor such as melanoma, head and neck, liver or kidney cancer. V usage is TRBV19 and J usage is TRBJ1-6; 8 positions match TRBD1. Written as DNA, the CDR3 is TGTGCCAGTCACCGGGACAGGAATTCACCCCTCCACTTT. This translates into CASHRDRNSPLHF.